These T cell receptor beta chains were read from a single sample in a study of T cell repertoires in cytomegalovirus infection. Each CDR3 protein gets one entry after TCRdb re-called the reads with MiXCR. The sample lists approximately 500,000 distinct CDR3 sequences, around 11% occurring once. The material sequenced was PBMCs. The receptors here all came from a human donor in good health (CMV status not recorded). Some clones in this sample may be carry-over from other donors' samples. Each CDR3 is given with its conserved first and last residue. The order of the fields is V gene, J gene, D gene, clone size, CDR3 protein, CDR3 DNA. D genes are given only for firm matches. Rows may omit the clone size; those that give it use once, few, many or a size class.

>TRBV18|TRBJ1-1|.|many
CASSPFGRENTEAFF
TGTGCCAGCTCACCATTCGGACGGGAGAACACTGAAGCTTTCTTT
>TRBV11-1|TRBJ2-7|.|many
CASSPRGVHEQYF
TGTGCCAGCAGCCCCCGAGGGGTCCACGAGCAGTACTTC
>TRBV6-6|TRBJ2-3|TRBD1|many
CASNPQGARGTDTQYF
TGTGCCAGCAACCCTCAGGGGGCGCGGGGCACAGATACGCAGTATTTT
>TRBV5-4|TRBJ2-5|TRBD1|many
CASSLRDSQETQYF
TGTGCCAGCAGCTTAAGGGACAGCCAAGAGACCCAGTACTTC
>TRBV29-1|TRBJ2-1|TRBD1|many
CSVEGWGRGSYNEQFF
TGCAGCGTTGAAGGTTGGGGCAGGGGGTCCTACAATGAGCAGTTCTTC
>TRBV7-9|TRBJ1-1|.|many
CASSGGGGESEAFF
TGTGCCAGCAGTGGGGGGGGTGGAGAGTCTGAAGCTTTCTTT
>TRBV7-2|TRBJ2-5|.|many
CASSLVSGNNRETQYF
TGTGCCAGCAGCTTAGTATCGGGCAATAATCGGGAGACCCAGTACTTC
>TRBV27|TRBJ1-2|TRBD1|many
CASTDYRGGYTF
TGTGCCAGCACCGACTACAGGGGTGGCTACACCTTC
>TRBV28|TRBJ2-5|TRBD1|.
CASWDRETQYF
TGTGCCAGCTGGGACAGGGAGACCCAGTACTTC
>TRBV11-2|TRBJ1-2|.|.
CASSLQEGSYGYTF
TGTGCCAGCAGCCTACAGGAGGGTAGCTATGGCTACACCTTC
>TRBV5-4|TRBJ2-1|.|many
CASSLDGGYHNEQFF
TGTGCCAGCAGCTTGGATGGGGGCTACCACAATGAGCAGTTCTTC
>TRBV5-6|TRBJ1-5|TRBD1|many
CASSLRDRPSNQPQHF
TGTGCCAGCAGCCTCCGGGACAGACCTAGCAATCAGCCCCAGCATTTT
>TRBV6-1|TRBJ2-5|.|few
CASSADFLGETQYF
TGTGCCAGCAGTGCCGATTTTTTAGGAGAGACCCAGTACTTC
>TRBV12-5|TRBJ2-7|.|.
CASGLGRSYEQYF
TGTGCTAGTGGTTTGGGCCGATCCTACGAGCAGTACTTC
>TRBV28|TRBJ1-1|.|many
CASSLGPGGEAFF
TGTGCCAGCAGTTTAGGTCCCGGGGGTGAAGCTTTCTTT
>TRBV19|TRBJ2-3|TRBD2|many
CASTPSGRIDTQYF
TGTGCCAGTACCCCTAGCGGGAGGATAGATACGCAGTATTTT
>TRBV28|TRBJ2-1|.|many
CASSSPPPSSSYNEQFF
TGTGCCAGCAGTTCACCCCCACCGTCGAGCTCCTACAATGAGCAGTTCTTC
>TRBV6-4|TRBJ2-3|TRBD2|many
CASSENSGSPTDTQYF
TGTGCCAGCAGTGAGAATAGCGGGAGCCCCACAGATACGCAGTATTTT
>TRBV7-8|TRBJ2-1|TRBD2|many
CASSRLRGRDLGQFF
TGTGCCAGCAGCCGTCTCCGGGGGAGGGATCTCGGGCAGTTCTTC
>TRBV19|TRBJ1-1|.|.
CASSIRGAGTEAFF
TGTGCCAGTAGTATTAGGGGGGCCGGAACTGAAGCTTTCTTT
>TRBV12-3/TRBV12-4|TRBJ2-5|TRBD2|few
CASSYGLAETQYF
TGTGCCAGCAGTTACGGACTAGCAGAGACCCAGTACTTC
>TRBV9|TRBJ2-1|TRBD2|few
CASTRAGGPNEQFF
TGTGCCAGCACTAGGGCGGGGGGGCCCAATGAGCAGTTCTTC
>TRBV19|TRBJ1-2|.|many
CASRSQENYGYTF
TGTGCCAGTAGAAGTCAAGAAAACTATGGCTACACCTTC
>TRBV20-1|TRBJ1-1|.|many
CSASGGGTNTEAFF
TGCAGTGCTAGTGGGGGAGGGACGAACACTGAAGCTTTCTTT
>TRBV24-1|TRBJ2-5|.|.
CATSPGLRDGQETQYF
TGTGCCACCAGTCCCGGGTTACGGGACGGTCAAGAGACCCAGTACTTC
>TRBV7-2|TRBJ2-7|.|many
CASSLEGDSYEQYF
TGTGCCAGCAGCTTAGAAGGGGACTCCTACGAGCAGTACTTC
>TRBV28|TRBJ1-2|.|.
CASTSFYGYTF
TGTGCCAGCACCTCCTTCTATGGCTACACCTTC
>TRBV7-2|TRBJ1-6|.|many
CASSLIRVGNSPLHF
TGTGCCAGCAGCTTAATCCGGGTTGGGAATTCACCCCTCCACTTT
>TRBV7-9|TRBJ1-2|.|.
CASSIGRGNYGYTF
TGTGCCAGCAGCATTGGGCGGGGAAACTATGGCTACACCTTC
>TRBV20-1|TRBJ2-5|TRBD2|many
CSARNSGGLKETQYF
TGCAGTGCTAGGAATAGCGGGGGGCTTAAAGAGACCCAGTACTTC
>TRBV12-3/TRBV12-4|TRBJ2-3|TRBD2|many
CASSSHGGATDTQYF
TGTGCCAGCAGTTCCCACGGGGGGGCAACAGATACGCAGTATTTT
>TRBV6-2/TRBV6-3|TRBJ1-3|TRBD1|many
CASSSDRGNTIYF
TGTGCCAGCAGTTCCGACAGGGGCAACACCATATATTTT
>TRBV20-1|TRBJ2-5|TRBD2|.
CSAIGTSGRSRETQYF
TGCAGTGCGATAGGGACTAGCGGGAGGTCAAGAGAGACCCAGTACTTC
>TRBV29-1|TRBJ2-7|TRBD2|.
CSFSGGLAGNEQYF
TGCAGCTTCTCCGGAGGACTAGCGGGGAACGAGCAGTACTTC
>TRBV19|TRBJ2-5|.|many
CASSISGREETQYF
TGTGCCAGTAGTATAAGCGGCAGGGAAGAGACCCAGTACTTC
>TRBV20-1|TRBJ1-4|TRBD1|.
CSPGQGGEKLFF
TGCAGCCCGGGACAGGGAGGTGAAAAACTGTTTTTT
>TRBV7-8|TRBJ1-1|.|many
CASSLGQAANTEAFF
TGTGCCAGCAGCTTAGGACAGGCCGCGAACACTGAAGCTTTCTTT
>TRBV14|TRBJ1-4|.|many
CASSHLGQSTEKLFF
TGTGCCAGCAGCCACCTAGGACAGTCGACTGAAAAACTGTTTTTT
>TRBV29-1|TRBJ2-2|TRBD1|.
CSGGGGQGPGELFF
TGCAGCGGGGGAGGGGGACAGGGACCCGGGGAGCTGTTTTTT
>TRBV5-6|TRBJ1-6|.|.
CASSLSGESYNSPLHF
TGTGCCAGCAGCTTGTCCGGGGAATCCTATAATTCACCCCTCCACTTT
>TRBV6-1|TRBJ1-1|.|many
CASSEPNTEAFF
TGTGCCAGCAGTGAACCGAACACTGAAGCTTTCTTT